The 18 T cell receptor beta chains presented below share a single source sample, sequenced in a study of OX40 agonist ivuxolimab in advanced cancers. Sequencing used immunoSEQ multiplex PCR; TCRdb keeps in-frame clones, though not all of them. The sample has 77,000 or so clones; around 92% are singletons. Material: CD4+ or CD8+ T cells sorted from blood, obtained in a trial of the OX40 agonist ivuxolimab. Receptors originate from an adult with an advanced solid tumor such as melanoma, head and neck, liver or kidney cancer.

The V and J genes are TRBV27 and TRBJ2-7, with TRBD1 matching over 7 bases. The V gene's germline CDR1 is MNHEY and CDR2 SMNVEV (reference sequence). V lost 2 bases, J lost 1 base, and 5 bases stayed unmatched. The CDR3 loop spans 15 amino acids. In DNA form, the CDR3 reads TGTGCCAGCAGTTTAAAGCCAGGGGGATCCTACGAGCAGTACTTC. This translates into CASSLKPGGSYEQYF.

This rearrangement joins TRBV4-2 to TRBJ1-1; TRBD1 might be the D (5 bases). The CDR3 loop spans 17 amino acids. The germline CDR1 and CDR2 sequences are LGHNA and YNFKEQ. With 0 bases removed from V and 0 bases from J, the gap between germline ends came to 14 bases. The CDR3: CASSQETGDAMNTEAFF. The CDR3 nucleotides read TGTGCCAGCAGCCAAGAAACAGGCGATGCTATGAACACTGAAGCTTTCTTT.

A single count supports this clone. The chain carries TRBV12-5 and TRBJ1-2, with 8 nucleotides matching TRBD1. The length of the CDR3 is 17 residues. Germline trimming cut 1 base from V and 3 bases from J; bases unmatched to any gene: 10. Germline loops: CDR1 LGHNT, CDR2 FRNRAP. The CDR3 sequence is CASGLGAGGAEDYGYTF. The CDR3 nucleotides read TGTGCTAGTGGTTTGGGCGCAGGGGGCGCGGAGGACTATGGCTACACCTTC.

The V call is TRBV7-6, the J call TRBJ1-2; D possibly corresponds to TRBD1 (6 bases). CDR3 length: 17 residues. Trimming shortened V by 1 base and J by 2 bases, and 17 bases separated the two germline ends. Germline CDR1 and CDR2: SGHVS and FNYEAQ. The CDR3 here is CASSLETGWPVNYGYTF. The CDR3 DNA reads TGTGCCAGCAGCTTAGAGACAGGATGGCCCGTAAACTATGGCTACACCTTC.

The chain couples TRBV6-5 to TRBJ2-2, with a tentative D call TRBD1 (5 bases). V dropped 3 bases and J dropped 4 bases, with 15 bases sitting between them. This CDR3 contains 16 residues. Germline assignment: CDR1 MNHEY and CDR2 SVGAGI. CDR3 loop: CASSYGQGRATGELFF. CDR3 DNA sequence: TGTGCCAGCAGTTATGGCCAGGGCAGAGCCACCGGGGAGCTGTTTTTT.

V and J are TRBV4-1 and TRBJ2-1; D may be TRBD1 or TRBD2 (5 bases each). CDR1 is MGHRA and CDR2 is YSYEKL in the germline V gene. This CDR3 is 17 amino acids long. Between the trimmed V and J ends, which lost 0 bases and 0 bases, there was a span of 12 bases. The CDR3 region is CASSQDRGDPSYNEQFF. CDR3 in DNA: TGCGCCAGCAGCCAAGATCGAGGGGACCCCTCCTACAATGAGCAGTTCTTC.

In its sample, this clone ranks as medium-sized (0.01 to 0.1%). In DNA form, the CDR3 reads TGTGCCAGCAGCTCCGGGGACAGTTCCTACGAGCAGTACTTC. Protein product: CASSSGDSSYEQYF. The chain links TRBV7-6 to TRBJ2-7; 7 bases match TRBD1. CDR3 length: 14 amino acids. Germline lookup yields CDR1 SGHVS and CDR2 FNYEAQ. V lost 4 bases, J lost 1 base, and 4 bases stayed unmatched.

This rearrangement joins TRBV5-6 to TRBJ2-3; TRBD2 agrees at 12 bases. Germline values: CDR1 SGHDT, CDR2 YYEEEE. This CDR3 is built from 16 residues. The V segment lost 4 bases and the J segment 5 bases; nucleotides outside the gene matches: 8. This CDR3 reads CASSLGLAGKGDTQYF. CDR3 nucleotides: TGTGCCAGCAGCCTCGGACTAGCGGGGAAGGGAGATACGCAGTATTTT. Full variable domain (rest looked up from reference TRBV5-6 and TRBJ2-3): DAGVTQSPTHLIKTRGQQVTLRCSPKSGHDTVSWYQQALGQGPQFIFQYYEEEERQRGNFPDRFSGHQFPNYSSELNVNALLLGDSALYLCASSLGLAGKGDTQYFGPGTRLTVL.

The chain is built from TRBV9 and TRBJ2-3; TRBD2 matches 15 bases. V gave up 4 bases and J gave up 3 bases; unmatched junction bases: 9. The CDR3 covers 18 residues. CDR1 is SGDLS and CDR2 is YYNGEE in the germline V gene. The CDR3 DNA sequence: TGTGCCAGCAGCCCCCAGGGACTAGCGGGGGGTCTTACAGATACGCAGTATTTT. Amino acid sequence: CASSPQGLAGGLTDTQYF.

This clone was seen just once. The CDR3 sequence is CASSQISGGSEAFF. CDR3 coding DNA: TGTGCCAGCAGCCAAATCTCGGGTGGGTCTGAAGCTTTCTTT. This sequence joins TRBV16 and TRBJ1-1; no firm D call. The V end was cut by 2 bases, the J end by 6 bases, with 13 bases between. The CDR3 runs 14 residues. From germline, CDR1 is KGHSY and CDR2 FQNENV.

The chain uses TRBV4-1 and TRBJ2-7; no firm D call. The CDR3 runs 15 residues. V was trimmed by 7 bases and J by 2 bases, leaving 18 bases between them. The V gene's germline CDR1 is MGHRA and CDR2 YSYEKL. CDR3 in DNA: TGCGCCAGCACCCCAGCCAAGAGTTCGGCCTACGAGCAGTACTTC. Encoded protein: CASTPAKSSAYEQYF.

This chain connects TRBV5-1 to TRBJ2-4, with 9 bases fitting TRBD2. Germline CDR1 reads SGHRS; CDR2 reads YFSETQ. This CDR3 region has 17 residues. The J segment lost 1 base and the V segment lost 2 bases, leaving 7 bases of the junction unmatched. The CDR3 DNA reads TGCGCCAGCAGCTTAGGCGGGGGGGCCTCGGCCAAAAACATTCAGTACTTC. It yields the protein CASSLGGGASAKNIQYF.

The chain combines TRBV14 with TRBJ2-1, with no clear D. The V and J ends lost 0 bases and 8 bases respectively, with 8 bases between them. Germline assignment: CDR1 SGHDN and CDR2 FVKESK. CDR3 length equals 13 residues. The CDR3 region has the DNA TGTGCCAGCAGCCAAGAAAGGTACGATGAGCAGTTCTTC. This codes for CASSQERYDEQFF.

This chain links TRBV19 with TRBJ2-1; maybe TRBD1 (7 bases). This CDR3 is built from 15 residues. The germline gives CDR1 LNHDA, CDR2 SQIVND (reference sequence). V dropped 3 bases and J dropped 4 bases, with 13 bases sitting between them. CDR3 coding DNA: TGTGCCAGTAGTATGATCGCAGGGGGGTACAATGAGCAGTTCTTC. This codes for CASSMIAGGYNEQFF. The full variable domain, its missing parts supplied by reference TRBV19 and TRBJ2-1, is DGGITQSPKYLFRKEGQNVTLSCEQNLNHDAMYWYRQDPGQGLRLIYYSQIVNDFQKGDIAEGYSVSREKKESFPLTVTSAQKNPTAFYLCASSMIAGGYNEQFFGPGTRLTVL.

The genes are TRBV27 and TRBJ1-1, with a weak D call TRBD1 (5 bases). V lost 2 bases and J lost 0, with 13 bases in between. The CDR3 runs 16 residues. Germline loops: CDR1 MNHEY, CDR2 SMNVEV (reference sequence). DNA of the CDR3: TGTGCCAGCAGTTTAGGATTAGGGGAGCTGAACACTGAAGCTTTCTTT. Encoded protein: CASSLGLGELNTEAFF.

This clone was seen a handful of times. The sample carries other DNA sequences with the same CDR3. The rearrangement joins TRBV7-6 to TRBJ2-5; D remains ambiguous. The germline gives CDR1 SGHVS, CDR2 FNYEAQ. Between the trimmed V and J ends, which lost 1 base and 4 bases, there was a span of 13 bases. This CDR3 is 15 amino acids long. The CDR3, as DNA: TGTGCCAGCAGCTTAGAGCCCGGTTCCGGAGAGACCCAGTACTTC. Translated: CASSLEPGSGETQYF.

The chain combines TRBV4-3 with TRBJ1-4; D unresolved. The CDR3 is 16 amino acids. Germline V gene sequence: CDR1 LGHNA, CDR2 YSLEER. Trimming pared 0 bases from V and 5 bases from J, leaving 13 bases between. CDR3 amino acids: CASSQDSTQLNEKLFF. The CDR3 DNA sequence: TGCGCCAGCAGCCAAGATTCAACACAGTTGAATGAAAAACTGTTTTTT.

This chain uses TRBV7-9 with TRBJ1-3; TRBD1 aligns across 9 bases. The CDR3 has 17 residues. V was clipped by 2 bases and J by 3 bases; unmatched bases: 8. Germline assignment: CDR1 SEHNR and CDR2 FQNEAQ (reference sequence). CDR3 in amino acids: CASSLPIQGAIGNTIYF. CDR3 bases: TGTGCCAGCAGCTTACCCATACAGGGGGCGATTGGAAACACCATATATTTT.